Detailed here is one T cell receptor beta chain. This sample stems from a study of blood T cells in healthy people across ages. Germline loops: CDR1 DFQATT, CDR2 SNEGSKA (reference sequence). The V gene end was trimmed by 5 bases and the J gene end by 0 bases; junction bases not matched to a gene: 7. This CDR3 is built from 15 residues. For the second PCR, which ran for about 7 to 11 cycles, a sample-barcoded 5' primer and a J-beta primer mix were used. TCRdb reanalysed the 5' RACE reads using MiXCR and keeps one entry per CDR3 protein. Of 1.8 million or so distinct CDR3 sequences in the sample, about two fifths are singletons; the top ten hold 23%.

The material sequenced was blood. The sequence was obtained from a human donor in good health. The chain couples TRBV20-1 to TRBJ2-7; TRBD2 matches 10 bases. The DNA of the CDR3 is TGCAGTGCTTCAGCCTTAGCGGGGGGCTCCTACGAGCAGTACTTC. Protein: CSASALAGGSYEQYF.